This section outlines one T cell receptor (beta chain) sequence together with its context. The antigen is undetermined. The source of the sample is a study of radiation and T cells in renal cell carcinoma. Across the whole study: Nephrectomy followed 15 Gy stereotactic body radiation by 4 weeks.

Time point in this sample: blood 2 weeks post-SBRT. Sample treatment: 15 Gy SBRT to primary tumor, nephrectomy 4 weeks later. The tumor was a clear cell renal cell carcinoma. The data were produced by immunoSEQ multiplex PCR, yet TCRdb's version contains in-frame clones alone and is incomplete. The sample lists about 150,000 clones; about 91% were seen once. Study conclusions and caveats: Baseline intratumoral clonotype presence is unknown without pretreatment biopsies.

The receptor was isolated from a woman in her fifties or sixties with renal cell carcinoma. The input for sequencing was blood, taken from a patient whose treatment included radiotherapy and nephrectomy.

The CDR3 spells CASSSWTGKENGYTF. CDR3 coding DNA: TGTGCCAGCAGTTCTTGGACAGGGAAGGAAAATGGCTACACCTTC. V and J are TRBV6-5 and TRBJ1-2; 8 nucleotides agree with TRBD1. The junction had 10 bases not matched to a gene; V was cut back by 4 bases and J by 6 bases. Germline V gives CDR1 MNHEY, CDR2 SVGAGI. The CDR3 has 15 residues.